This T cell receptor beta chain was documented in a study of cytomegalovirus exposure and HLA in healthy donors. Overall study results and limits: The authors later linked a missense DCLRE1C variant to TCR beta V- and J-gene trimming. Reports state that TCR beta sequences accurately predicted most subjects' HLA-A and HLA-B alleles.

With 60 Vbeta and 13 Jbeta primers, the PCR was carried out. Assay: immunoSEQ multiplex PCR; the TCRdb copy retains only in-frame clones and omits some. This sample has over 100,000 clones, with about 70% found just once. This CDR3 has 18 amino acids. Germline assignment: CDR1 SGHNT and CDR2 YENEEA. Trimming shortened V by 2 bases and J by 2 bases, and 19 bases separated the two germline ends. With regard to this clone: Its antigen is undetermined.

Sequencing was performed on PBMCs. This sequence originates from a woman between 25 and 40 years old in good health and CMV-seronegative. The chain employs TRBV11-3 and TRBJ1-3; weak D call: TRBD1 (6 bases). The CDR3 DNA is TGTGCCAGCAGCTTAACGGACACAGGGTATGCGGCTGGAAACACCATATATTTT. It is translated as CASSLTDTGYAAGNTIYF.